A single sample gave rise to the 10 T cell receptor beta chains below, sequenced in a study of blood T cell repertoires in COVID-19. The table came from immunoSEQ multiplex PCR; TCRdb's copy has only in-frame clones and leaves some out. Of over 50,000 clones listed, more than 75% are singletons. The specimen sequenced was peripheral blood. The receptors shown here come from a man aged 55 to 70 with acute or convalescent COVID-19.

The chain carries TRBV5-6 and TRBJ2-1; 7 bases match TRBD2. Germline CDR1 and CDR2: SGHDT and YYEEEE. The CDR3 contains 13 residues. J lost 7 bases, V lost 10 bases, and 11 bases had no gene match. The CDR3 spells CASGGLAWNEQFF. The CDR3 bases are TGTGCCTCCGGGGGGTTGGCGTGGAATGAGCAGTTCTTC. Together with reference TRBV5-6 and TRBJ2-1, the CDR3 gives the full variable domain: DAGVTQSPTHLIKTRGQQVTLRCSPKSGHDTVSWYQQALGQGPQFIFQYYEEEERQRGNFPDRFSGHQFPNYSSELNVNALLLGDSALYLCASGGLAWNEQFFGPGTRLTVL.

This sequence joins TRBV18 and TRBJ2-3; TRBD2 is a possible D gene (5 bases). CDR1 and CDR2 (germline): KGHSH, LQKENI. Trimming took off 3 bases at V and 4 bases at J, with 23 bases between the two ends. There are 18 residues in the CDR3. The CDR3 spells CASSPRTGLLGMPDTQYF. In nucleotides, the CDR3 is TGTGCCAGCTCACCTCGAACCGGACTCCTCGGGATGCCAGATACGCAGTATTTT.

The rearrangement joins TRBV5-6 to TRBJ1-2; D gene unclear. The germline V gene has CDR1 SGHDT and CDR2 YYEEEE. This CDR3 is 13 amino acids long. V lost 6 bases and J lost 8, with 17 bases in between. CDR3 nucleotides: TGTGCCAGCACCGACTCGAGGACTGGGGGCTACACCTTC. Translated: CASTDSRTGGYTF.

This clone was observed a single time. J is TRBJ2-1 and V is TRBV13, with 10 bases that match TRBD1. CDR1 and CDR2 from the germline V gene are PRHDT and FYEKMQ (reference sequence). The CDR3 extends over 18 amino acids. V lost 5 bases and J lost 3; bases outside the gene matches: 13. The CDR3 spells CASSLWVARDRGYNEQFF. In DNA form, the CDR3 reads TGTGCCAGCAGCCTCTGGGTGGCCAGGGACAGGGGCTACAATGAGCAGTTCTTC.

This clone was picked up one time. This chain links TRBV9 with TRBJ2-2; TRBD2 might be the D (5 bases). V lost 1 base and J 5 bases, leaving 12 bases between the germline ends. The CDR3 consists of 15 residues. Germline V gives CDR1 SGDLS, CDR2 YYNGEE. For the CDR3, the DNA is TGTGCCAGCAGCGTATCAGTGCCGGGGACCGGGGAGCTGTTTTTT. Residues: CASSVSVPGTGELFF.

The V gene is TRBV11-2, the J gene TRBJ2-1, with 8 positions matching TRBD2. This CDR3 is built from 15 residues. CDR1 and CDR2 from the germline V gene are SGHAT and FQNNGV. Trimming at V came to 3 bases and at J to 9 bases, leaving 10 bases not matched to a gene. CDR3 sequence reads: CASSLRGTSGGEQFF. The CDR3, as DNA: TGTGCCAGCAGCTTGCGGGGGACTAGTGGTGGTGAGCAGTTCTTC. The whole variable domain, remainder taken from reference TRBV11-2 and TRBJ2-1, is EAGVAQSPRYKIIEKRQSVAFWCNPISGHATLYWYQQILGQGPKLLIQFQNNGVVDDSQLPKDRFSAERLKGVDSTLKIQPAKLEDSAVYLCASSLRGTSGGEQFFGPGTRLTVL.

The chain employs TRBV5-1 and TRBJ2-2; TRBD1 matches 9 bases. From germline, CDR1 is SGHRS and CDR2 YFSETQ. The CDR3 extends over 15 amino acids. The J segment lost 5 bases and the V segment lost 4 bases, leaving 6 bases of the junction unmatched. The CDR3 DNA reads TGCGCCAGCAGCCAAGGGACAGGGCTGACCGGGGAGCTGTTTTTT. Encoded protein: CASSQGTGLTGELFF.

The chain recombines TRBV30 with TRBJ1-5, with TRBD1 matching over 7 bases. Germline V lookup: CDR1 GTSNPN, CDR2 SVGIG (reference sequence). The V and J ends lost 2 bases and 4 bases, in that order; junction bases with no gene match: 2. The CDR3 runs to 13 residues. CDR3 bases: TGTGCCTGGAGTTCGACAGGGAATCAGCCCCAGCATTTT. Amino acid sequence: CAWSSTGNQPQHF.

The chain joins TRBV12-3 or TRBV12-4 to TRBJ1-1; the match to TRBD1 covers 7 bases. CDR3 length: 11 residues. Germline trimming cut 5 bases from V and 10 bases from J; bases unmatched to any gene: 4. Written as DNA, the CDR3 is TGTGCCAGCAGTAACCGACAGGGAGCTTTCTTT. Translated: CASSNRQGAFF.

This clone was detected once. The gene calls are TRBV6-2 or TRBV6-3 and TRBJ2-7, with D hard to call. CDR3 length: 12 amino acids. V was clipped by 6 bases and J by 3 bases, with 9 bases between them. Per the germline V gene, CDR1 is MNHEY and CDR2 is SVGEGT. CDR3 in DNA: TGTGCCAGCAGCCCCGCGTTCTACGAGCAGTACTTC. This gives the protein CASSPAFYEQYF.